This T cell receptor beta chain is drawn from a study of blood T cell repertoires in COVID-19. Background on the study: Material from acute and convalescent COVID-19 was sourced from the United States, Italy and Spain. Sources were T cells, B-cell-depleted T cells, or PBMCs; the material itself was cDNA or gDNA.

The CDR3 contains 15 residues. Germline values: CDR1 SGDLS, CDR2 YYNGEE. V shed 0 bases and J shed 1 base, with 8 bases lying between them. In the authors' methods: Amplified reference gene primers provided the basis for estimating nucleated cell counts. Only in-frame clones appear in the TCRdb table, and some are missing; sequencing was by immunoSEQ multiplex PCR. V and J calls and clone size are as listed in that table; D and trimming were resolved from the DNA. The data contain about 140,000 clones, about four fifths of them singletons. V gene TRBV9 combines with J gene TRBJ1-3; D gene uncertain. The sample was peripheral blood. The sequence was obtained from a human donor in a cohort sampled during active COVID-19. CDR3 in DNA: TGTGCCAGCAGCGTAGACGGGGTTTCTGGAAACACCATATATTTT. It translates to CASSVDGVSGNTIYF.